This T cell receptor (beta chain) was found in a study of blood T cell repertoires in COVID-19. Germline V gene data show CDR1 as GTSNPN and CDR2 as SVGIG (reference sequence). This CDR3 is built from 14 residues. V lost 2 bases and J lost 3, with 11 bases in between. TCRdb's copy holds only in-frame clones and misses some; the assay was immunoSEQ multiplex PCR. This table has around 180,000 clones, roughly 90% appearing once. V gene TRBV30 combines with J gene TRBJ1-5, with D possibly TRBD1 on 6 matching bases. The sequenced sample consisted of peripheral blood. The TCR sequence derives from a man in his fifties or sixties with acute or convalescent COVID-19. CDR3 amino acids: CAWSRTGSNQPQHF. The DNA of the CDR3 is TGTGCCTGGAGTCGTACAGGGTCCAATCAGCCCCAGCATTTT.